This TCR beta chain was documented in a study of cytomegalovirus exposure and HLA in healthy donors. Overall study results and limits: Confirmation in vitro established that three CMV-associated chains were specific for CMV antigens. The study had only CMV serostatus as immune exposure information. Presence/absence results assume similar sequencing depth per donor, which may not hold. In a later analysis, parvovirus B19, influenza, CMV and Epstein-Barr virus appeared linked to several top co-occurrence clusters.

With respect to this clone: Antigen unknown.

The germline V and J ends were trimmed by 1 base and 6 bases, with 6 bases remaining between them. Germline V lookup: CDR1 SQVTM, CDR2 ANQGSEA. The CDR3 length is 11 residues. PCR was performed using 60 Vbeta and 13 Jbeta primers. Clones were sequenced by immunoSEQ multiplex PCR, and TCRdb holds only the in-frame ones, with some missing. The table shows 150,000 to 200,000 clones, with under 85% occurring only once. This TCR came from a young man in good health and CMV-seronegative. The sequenced sample was PBMCs. This chain joins TRBV29-1 and TRBJ1-1; D may be TRBD1 (5 bases). The CDR3, as DNA: TGCAGCGTTGAAGTGACAGCTGAAGCTTTCTTT. This gives the protein CSVEVTAEAFF.